These 2 T cell receptor beta chains were all obtained from the same sample, sequenced in a study of beta chain features in type 1 diabetes. Study outcomes and limitations: Moderately but significantly shorter TCRB CDR3s were found in Type 1 diabetes patients in all four CD4+ subsets.

The antigens these receptors bind are not known. The whole isolated RNA underwent reverse transcription, so sequencing captured expressed TCRB transcripts. TCRdb's table, derived via immunoSEQ multiplex PCR, lists solely in-frame clones and lacks some. This sample has hundreds of thousands of clones, with 11% found just once. Sequencing input: naive CD4+ T cells from blood. These receptors originate from a man aged 25 to 40 with type 1 diabetes.

This clone came up a few times. The V call is TRBV4-2, the J call TRBJ2-2, with 12 positions matching TRBD2. Germline assignment: CDR1 LGHNA and CDR2 YNFKEQ. This CDR3 is built from 20 residues. Germline trimming cut 0 bases from V and 7 bases from J; bases unmatched to any gene: 15. The CDR3, as DNA: TGTGCCAGCAGCCAAGACGGATGGAGGCTAGCGGGGGGGCAAGGCGGGGAGCTGTTTTTT. It encodes CASSQDGWRLAGGQGGELFF.

This rearrangement joins TRBV30 to TRBJ2-7, with a weak D call TRBD2 (5 bases). CDR3 length equals 11 residues. Trimming stripped 1 base from V and 4 bases from J, with 5 bases between. From germline, CDR1 is GTSNPN and CDR2 SVGIG (reference sequence). CDR3 coding DNA: TGTGCCTGGAGTGGAGGGTACGAGCAGTACTTC. Translation: CAWSGGYEQYF.